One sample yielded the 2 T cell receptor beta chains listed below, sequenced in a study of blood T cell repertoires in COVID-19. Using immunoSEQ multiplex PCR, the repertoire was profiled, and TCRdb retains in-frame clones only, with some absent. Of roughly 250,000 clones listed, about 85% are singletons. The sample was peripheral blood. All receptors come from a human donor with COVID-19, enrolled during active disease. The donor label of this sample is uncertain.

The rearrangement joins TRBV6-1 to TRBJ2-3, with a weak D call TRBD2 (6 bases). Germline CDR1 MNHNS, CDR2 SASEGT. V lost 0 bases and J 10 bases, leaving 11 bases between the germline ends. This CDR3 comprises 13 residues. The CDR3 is CASSEAMGTAQYF. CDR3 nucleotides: TGTGCCAGCAGTGAAGCAATGGGGACTGCGCAGTATTTT.

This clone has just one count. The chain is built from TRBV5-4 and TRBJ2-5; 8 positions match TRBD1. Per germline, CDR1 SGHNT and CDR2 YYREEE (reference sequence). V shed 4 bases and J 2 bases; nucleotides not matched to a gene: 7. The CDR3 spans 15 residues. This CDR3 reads CASSPDRATQETQYF. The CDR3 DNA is TGTGCCAGCAGCCCGGACAGGGCGACTCAAGAGACCCAGTACTTC.